This TCR beta chain originates from a study of CD8 T cells in Susac syndrome (dated by TCRdb to the late 2010s). About the study as a whole: Repertoire sequencing was used to test whether CD8+ T cell activation and differentiation in Susac syndrome was antigen driven. Clonality of the CD8+ T cell repertoire was compared between around 13 healthy donors, approximately 14 Susac syndrome patients and some 15 multiple sclerosis patients.

Overall study results and their limits: The number of individuals in the TCR sequencing and HLA analysis was recognized as being relatively small.

Peripheral blood CD8+ and CD4+ T cells from healthy donors, Susac syndrome patients and multiple sclerosis patients were profiled by high-throughput TCR beta sequencing. Multiple sclerosis controls were treatment-naive patients with stable or active relapsing-remitting disease fulfilling revised McDonald criteria. CD8+ TEMRA cells were enriched by FACS, while bulk CD8+ and CD4+ T cells were purified by magnetic negative isolation. Blood was drawn into EDTA tubes, processed within 24 hours, and PBMCs were isolated by density gradient centrifugation. PBMCs intended for TCR sequencing were cryopreserved in liquid nitrogen and were subsequently thawed in a 37 degrees C water bath. A purity of at least 90% was achieved for sorted or isolated CD4+, CD8+ and CD8+ TEMRA cells. RNA was extracted using the RNeasy kit, and about 0.45 to 1 ug of the RNA was reverse transcribed with random hexamers. The immunoSEQ multiplex PCR assay, covering 54 Vbeta and 13 Jbeta segments, was used to amplify TCR beta CDR3 regions. To correct PCR amplification bias, a synthetic template baseline was used for both primer optimization and computational correction. The study's own analysis went as follows. Reads were assigned to V, D and J genes according to IMGT and analyzed in immunoSEQ Analyzer, with only productive sequences retained. To calculate clonality, Shannon entropy was normalized by log2 of the number of productive unique sequences and then subtracted from one. For each patient and control, public and private clones were evaluated within the 100 most prevalent clones. Clones were defined as Susac-specific when absent from the healthy and MS cohorts, from about 970 published viral clones and from other ImmuneACCESS disease sequences. In-frame beta chains were kept once TCRdb had trimmed the public reads at Q25 with fastp and called clones with MiXCR. Identical CDR3 protein sequences are pooled into one entry, listed with their most common genes and DNA. The V and J calls follow TCRdb's processing rather than the paper's. Here the sample has 150,000 or so distinct CDR3 sequences; 94% occur a single time. Clones ranked in the top ten supply about 0.21% of the sample.

In the case of this clonotype: Its antigen remains unidentified. Nothing much larger sits one base from this clone, and base qualities are not available.

This sequence was found in a human donor with multiple sclerosis. The sample was CD8+ T cells from PBMCs.

The DNA sequence is given as TGTGCCAGCAGTTCACTAGCGGGACCATACGAGCAGTACTTC. It codes for CASSSLAGPYEQYF. The chain couples TRBV27 to TRBJ2-7; TRBD2 aligns with 10 central bases. CDR1 is given as MNHEY and CDR2 as SMNVEV, both from the germline V gene (reference sequence). V loses 4 bases at its end and J loses 4 bases; junction bases beyond the gene matches: 4. Including the terminal cysteine and phenylalanine, the CDR3 comprises 14 residues. Only the CDR3 DNA is retained, 42 bases long and in frame from the first base.